Below are 19 T cell receptor beta chains sequenced from a single sample in a study of T-cell memory formation after mild COVID-19. Each CDR3 protein is one row after TCRdb ran MiXCR on the 5' RACE reads. The sample carries roughly 200,000 distinct CDR3 sequences, 9.5% recorded once. Sequences were obtained from PBMCs or a T cell subset sorted from them (not recorded which). The source is a man between 18 and 29 years old who had mild COVID-19 (a few samples of this study predate the infection). Cell type and time point are not known.

This chain connects TRBV4-3 to TRBJ1-3, with D hard to call. This CDR3 contains 15 residues. Germline CDR1 is LGHNA and CDR2 is YSLEER. Trimming left V 0 bases short and J 0 bases short, with 6 bases between. The CDR3 DNA is TGCGCCAGCAGCCAAGAGTGGGGCTCTGGAAACACCATATATTTT. It translates to CASSQEWGSGNTIYF.

This clonotype was counted only a few times. The chain links TRBV9 to TRBJ2-3; possibly TRBD2 for D (6 bases). From germline, CDR1 is SGDLS and CDR2 YYNGEE. The ends were cut back, 4 bases at V and 1 base at J, with 16 bases in the middle. The CDR3 has 16 amino acids. CDR3 loop: CASSPTATGGTDTQYF. CDR3 nucleotides: TGTGCCAGCAGCCCGACCGCTACGGGGGGCACAGATACGCAGTATTTT.

The rearrangement joins TRBV18 to TRBJ1-6; D is ambiguous. CDR3 length: 13 amino acids. The germline CDR1 and CDR2 sequences are KGHSH and LQKENI. Trimming cost V 6 bases and J 8 bases, with 11 bases left between them. CDR3 protein: CASSQGQDSPLHF. The DNA of the CDR3 is TGTGCCAGCTCCCAAGGCCAGGATTCACCCCTCCACTTT. The variable domain in full, with the rest retrieved from reference TRBV18 and TRBJ1-6, is NAGVMQNPRHLVRRRGQEARLRCSPMKGHSHVYWYRQLPEEGLKFMVYLQKENIIDESGMPKERFSAEFPKEGPSILRIQQVVRGDSAAYFCASSQGQDSPLHFGNGTRLTVT.

This clonotype has a handful of counts. V usage is TRBV10-3 and J usage is TRBJ1-5; 10 nucleotides line up with TRBD1. CDR3 size: 14 residues. Losses at the gene ends were 6 bases for V and 5 bases for J; bases not matched to a gene: 4. Germline-derived CDR1 and CDR2 are ENHRY and SYGVKD. The CDR3 nucleotides read TGTGCCATCAGCGGGGGGACAGGGGATCAGCCCCAGCATTTT. Translation: CAISGGTGDQPQHF.

This clonotype was observed many times. In DNA form, the CDR3 reads TGTGCCAGCACTCTTCAGGGCACTGAAGCTTTCTTT. Translating it yields CASTLQGTEAFF. V is TRBV12-3 or TRBV12-4 and J is TRBJ1-1, with D maybe TRBD1 (5 bases). This CDR3 region has 12 residues. The V end lost 7 bases, the J end lost 4 bases, and 10 bases lay between the germline ends.

This clonotype was observed many times. The gene calls are TRBV6-1 and TRBJ2-7; D possibly corresponds to TRBD2 (5 bases). Trimming removed 0 bases at V and 7 bases at J, with 10 bases between. From germline, CDR1 is MNHNS and CDR2 SASEGT. CDR3 size: 13 residues. The CDR3 DNA follows: TGTGCCAGCAGTGAAGCCCGACCGGGGGAGCAGTACGTC. Translated: CASSEARPGEQYV.

Ten or more counts support this clonotype. V usage is TRBV4-3 and J usage is TRBJ2-5; 12 nucleotides align to TRBD2. The CDR3 extends over 15 amino acids. Germline-derived CDR1 and CDR2 are LGHNA and YSLEER. Trimming at V came to 0 bases and at J to 4 bases, leaving 0 bases not matched to a gene. In DNA form, the CDR3 reads TGCGCCAGCAGCCAAGAGGGACTAGCGGGAGAGACCCAGTACTTC. This translates into CASSQEGLAGETQYF.

The rearrangement uses TRBV9 and TRBJ2-3; 9 nucleotides match TRBD2. V dropped 0 bases and J dropped 1; count of bases not matched to a gene: 6. The germline gives CDR1 SGDLS, CDR2 YYNGEE. This CDR3 has 17 residues. The DNA of the CDR3 is TGTGCCAGCAGCGTAGGTCTAGCTAGCGGGGGCACAGATACGCAGTATTTT. It yields the protein CASSVGLASGGTDTQYF.

Remarks on this clonotype: Being one base from a much bigger clone, this may be a read error. V gene TRBV11-2 combines with J gene TRBJ2-1; TRBD2 matches 9 bases. CDR1 is SGHAT, CDR2 FQNNGV, per germline. This CDR3 region has 15 residues. The CDR3 region is CDSSPLAGPYNEQFF. Here the CDR3 DNA reads TGTGACAGCAGCCCGCTAGCGGGGCCTTACAATGAGCAGTTCTTC. Together with reference TRBV11-2 and TRBJ2-1, the CDR3 gives the full variable domain: EAGVAQSPRYKIIEKRQSVAFWCNPISGHATLYWYQQILGQGPKLLIQFQNNGVVDDSQLPKDRFSAERLKGVDSTLKIQPAKLEDSAVYLCDSSPLAGPYNEQFFGPGTRLTVL.

This rearrangement joins TRBV5-1 to TRBJ2-5; TRBD2 is a possible D gene (6 bases). V lost 4 bases, J lost 3 bases, and 16 bases lay in between. CDR1 and CDR2 (germline): SGHRS, YFSETQ. This CDR3 spans 15 amino acids. CDR3 sequence: CASSPDGTVEETQYF. The CDR3 nucleotides read TGCGCCAGCAGCCCGGACGGGACTGTCGAAGAGACCCAGTACTTC.

This clonotype has more than one count but fewer than ten. The chain has TRBV29-1 and TRBJ2-3, with unresolved D. Germline V lookup: CDR1 SQVTM, CDR2 ANQGSEA. Trimming cost V 6 bases and J 7 bases, with 11 bases left between them. The CDR3 contains 11 residues. The CDR3 nucleotides are TGCAGCGTCCCCGGGCCCCATACGCAGTATTTT. Translated, it gives CSVPGPHTQYF.

J is TRBJ1-3 and V is TRBV20-1; 7 bases fit TRBD1. V trimming: 1 base; J trimming: 0 bases; junction bases outside the gene matches: 3. CDR3 length equals 15 residues. The germline gives CDR1 DFQATT, CDR2 SNEGSKA (reference sequence). The CDR3 here is CSARATGSSGNTIYF. For the CDR3, the DNA is TGCAGTGCTAGAGCGACAGGGAGCTCTGGAAACACCATATATTTT.

The chain couples TRBV6-1 to TRBJ1-6; possibly TRBD1 for D (5 bases). Trimming removed 5 bases from V and 9 bases from J, with 14 bases in between. Looked up from germline, CDR1 is MNHNS and CDR2 is SASEGT. The CDR3 is made up of 14 amino acids. CDR3 in DNA: TGTGCCAGCAGTTACGGGGCAAGCGCTTCACCCCTCCACTTT. Protein: CASSYGASASPLHF.

A few counts support this clonotype. The J gene is TRBJ1-1, the V gene TRBV12-3 or TRBV12-4, with 7 positions matching TRBD1. V shed 6 bases, J shed 3 bases, and the junction held 7 bases outside the gene matches. CDR3 length: 14 residues. The DNA for the CDR3 is TGTGCCAGCAGAGTTTTCACAGGGGACACTGAAGCTTTCTTT. Translation gives CASRVFTGDTEAFF.

This clonotype was counted a few times. CDR3: CASSPGASEPNYGYTF. CDR3 DNA: TGTGCCAGCTCACCAGGGGCTTCAGAACCTAACTATGGCTACACCTTC. The chain links TRBV18 to TRBJ1-2; a possible D gene is TRBD1 (5 bases). Germline CDR1 reads KGHSH; CDR2 reads LQKENI. The CDR3 covers 16 residues. Trimming took off 2 bases at V and 0 bases at J, with 13 bases between the two ends.

This clonotype was observed many times. The CDR3 DNA is TGTGCCAGCAGCTCCAGGGGGAACTACGAGCAGTACGTC. The encoded protein is CASSSRGNYEQYV. This chain uses TRBV7-9 with TRBJ2-7; TRBD1 matches at 7 bases. Trimming at V came to 4 bases and at J to 3 bases, leaving 3 bases not matched to a gene. The CDR3 has 13 residues. CDR1 is SEHNR and CDR2 is FQNEAQ in the germline V gene (reference sequence).

The V gene is TRBV27, the J gene TRBJ2-3; tentatively, D is TRBD1 (5 bases). The CDR3 loop spans 13 amino acids. V lost 8 bases to trimming and J lost 4 bases, with 13 bases between them. Germline lookup yields CDR1 MNHEY and CDR2 SMNVEV (reference sequence). The CDR3: CASARDSPDTQYF. The CDR3 region has the DNA TGTGCCAGCGCCCGAGACAGCCCAGATACGCAGTATTTT.

This clonotype was seen a few times. The chain employs TRBV12-3 or TRBV12-4 and TRBJ1-1, with D maybe TRBD1 (6 bases). CDR3 length: 12 residues. V lost 2 bases and J 9 bases, leaving 10 bases between the germline ends. This CDR3 reads CASSLWGAKAFF. CDR3 nucleotides: TGTGCCAGCAGTTTATGGGGGGCGAAAGCTTTCTTT.

This clonotype was recorded a few times. The CDR3 DNA follows: TGTGCCAGCTCTGAACGGGGCGGTGAGCAGTTCTTC. This sequence encodes CASSERGGEQFF. The chain is built from TRBV18 and TRBJ2-1; D may be TRBD1 or TRBD2 (5 bases each). The ends were cut back, 6 bases at V and 9 bases at J, with 12 bases in the middle. CDR1 KGHSH and CDR2 LQKENI come from the germline V gene. The CDR3 spans 12 residues. Looking up the rest from reference TRBV18 and TRBJ2-1 gives the full variable domain: NAGVMQNPRHLVRRRGQEARLRCSPMKGHSHVYWYRQLPEEGLKFMVYLQKENIIDESGMPKERFSAEFPKEGPSILRIQQVVRGDSAAYFCASSERGGEQFFGPGTRLTVL.